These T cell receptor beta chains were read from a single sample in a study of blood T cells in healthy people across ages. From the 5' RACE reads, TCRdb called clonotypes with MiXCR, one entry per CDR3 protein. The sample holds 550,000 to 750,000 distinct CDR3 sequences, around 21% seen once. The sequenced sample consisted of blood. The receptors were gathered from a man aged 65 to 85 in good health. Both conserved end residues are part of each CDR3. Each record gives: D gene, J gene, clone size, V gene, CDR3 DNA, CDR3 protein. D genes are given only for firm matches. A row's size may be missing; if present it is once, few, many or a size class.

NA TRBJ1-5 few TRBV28 TGTGCCAGCAGTATATACAGGGCCCGCAATCAGCCCCAGCATTTT CASSIYRARNQPQHF
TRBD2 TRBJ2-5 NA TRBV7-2 TGTGCCAGCAGCTTAGGGGGGACTAGCGTAGAGACCCAGTACTTC CASSLGGTSVETQYF
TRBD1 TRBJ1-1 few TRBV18 TGTGCCAGCTCAGAGGACAGGGGTGCGACTGAAGCTTTCTTT CASSEDRGATEAFF
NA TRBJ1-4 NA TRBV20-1 TGCAGTGCTAGAGATCGTACACAGGGAGGCGAAAAACTGTTTTTT CSARDRTQGGEKLFF
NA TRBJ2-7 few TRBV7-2 TGTGCCAGCAGCCCCTCACCGCTTGAGCAGTACTTC CASSPSPLEQYF
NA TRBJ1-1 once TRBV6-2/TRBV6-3 TGTGCCAGCAGTTACTCGCGGGGGATCTTGAACACTGAAGCTTTCTTT CASSYSRGILNTEAFF
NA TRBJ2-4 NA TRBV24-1 TGTGCCACCAGTGACCCGACAGGAGGCAAAAACATTCAGTACTTC CATSDPTGGKNIQYF
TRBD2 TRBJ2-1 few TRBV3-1 TGTGCCAGCAGCCAATGGGCTAGCGGGAGGACCTACAATGAGCAGTTCTTC CASSQWASGRTYNEQFF
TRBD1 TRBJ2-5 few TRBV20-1 TGCAGTGCCGCGGACAGGGGCGGCATAGAGACCCAGTACTTC CSAADRGGIETQYF
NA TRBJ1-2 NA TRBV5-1 TGCGCCAGCAGCTTGGATCCTGCCGGGAAAAACTATGGCTACACCTTC CASSLDPAGKNYGYTF
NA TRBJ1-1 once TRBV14 TGTGCCAGCAGTCCCCTGGGCTTGGGGAACACTGAAGCTTTCTTT CASSPLGLGNTEAFF
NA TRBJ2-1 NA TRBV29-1 TGCAGCGTCGTACCGGGACTGTACTACAATGAGCAGTTCTTC CSVVPGLYYNEQFF
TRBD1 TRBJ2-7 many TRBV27 TGTGCCAGCAGTTTTAGCGGACAGGGCGCCTACGAGCAGTACTTC CASSFSGQGAYEQYF
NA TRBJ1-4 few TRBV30 TGTGCCTGGAGTGGAGACAGAGGAAAACTGTTTTTT CAWSGDRGKLFF
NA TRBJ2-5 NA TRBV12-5 TGTGCTAGTGGTTTGTTACAGGGTGGTGAGACCCAGTACTTC CASGLLQGGETQYF